Below, one T cell receptor beta chain is given with its context. Its antigen is currently unknown. With the read ending 3 residues before the CDR3 end, the germline J gene is used to fill in that end. The record originates from a study of T cells in women clearing cervical HPV infection. About the research overall: Controls gave blood once infection was undetectable; cases at lesion identification.

Trimming took off 2 bases at V and 7 bases at J, with 14 bases between the two ends. The CDR3 consists of 15 residues. Germline CDR1 SEHNR, CDR2 FQNEAQ (reference sequence). General observations from the study: Combining TCR richness with V gene abundances gave roughly 0.84 AUC.

Profiled with immunoSEQ multiplex PCR; TCRdb holds only in-frame clones, not every one. Found here are approximately 22,000 clones; the top ten clones hold 7.5% to 10%. The specimen was blood buffy coat. The source is a woman between 18 and 69 years old with a cervical HPV16 infection that either progressed to CIN3+ or cleared (not recorded which). V gene TRBV7-9 combines with J gene TRBJ2-2, with TRBD1 as a possible D gene (5 bases). The CDR3 spells CASSLPQGGHGELFF. CDR3 bases read: TGTGCCAGCAGCTTACCGCAGGGCGGCCACGGGGAG.